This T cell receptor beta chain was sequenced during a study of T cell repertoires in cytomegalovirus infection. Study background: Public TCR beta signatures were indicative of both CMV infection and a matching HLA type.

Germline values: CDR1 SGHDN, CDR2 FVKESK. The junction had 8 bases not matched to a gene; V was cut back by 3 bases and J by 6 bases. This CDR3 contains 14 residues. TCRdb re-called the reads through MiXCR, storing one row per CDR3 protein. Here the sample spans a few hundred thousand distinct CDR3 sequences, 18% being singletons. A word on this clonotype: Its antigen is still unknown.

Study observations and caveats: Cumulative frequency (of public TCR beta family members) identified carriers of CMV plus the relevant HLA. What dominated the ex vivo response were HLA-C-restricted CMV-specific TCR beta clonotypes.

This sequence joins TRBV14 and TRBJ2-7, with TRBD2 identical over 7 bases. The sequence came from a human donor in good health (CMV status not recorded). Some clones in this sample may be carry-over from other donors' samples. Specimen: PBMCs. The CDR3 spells CASSQRRPGGEQYF. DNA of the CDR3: TGTGCCAGCAGCCAGAGGCGGCCGGGGGGCGAGCAGTACTTC.